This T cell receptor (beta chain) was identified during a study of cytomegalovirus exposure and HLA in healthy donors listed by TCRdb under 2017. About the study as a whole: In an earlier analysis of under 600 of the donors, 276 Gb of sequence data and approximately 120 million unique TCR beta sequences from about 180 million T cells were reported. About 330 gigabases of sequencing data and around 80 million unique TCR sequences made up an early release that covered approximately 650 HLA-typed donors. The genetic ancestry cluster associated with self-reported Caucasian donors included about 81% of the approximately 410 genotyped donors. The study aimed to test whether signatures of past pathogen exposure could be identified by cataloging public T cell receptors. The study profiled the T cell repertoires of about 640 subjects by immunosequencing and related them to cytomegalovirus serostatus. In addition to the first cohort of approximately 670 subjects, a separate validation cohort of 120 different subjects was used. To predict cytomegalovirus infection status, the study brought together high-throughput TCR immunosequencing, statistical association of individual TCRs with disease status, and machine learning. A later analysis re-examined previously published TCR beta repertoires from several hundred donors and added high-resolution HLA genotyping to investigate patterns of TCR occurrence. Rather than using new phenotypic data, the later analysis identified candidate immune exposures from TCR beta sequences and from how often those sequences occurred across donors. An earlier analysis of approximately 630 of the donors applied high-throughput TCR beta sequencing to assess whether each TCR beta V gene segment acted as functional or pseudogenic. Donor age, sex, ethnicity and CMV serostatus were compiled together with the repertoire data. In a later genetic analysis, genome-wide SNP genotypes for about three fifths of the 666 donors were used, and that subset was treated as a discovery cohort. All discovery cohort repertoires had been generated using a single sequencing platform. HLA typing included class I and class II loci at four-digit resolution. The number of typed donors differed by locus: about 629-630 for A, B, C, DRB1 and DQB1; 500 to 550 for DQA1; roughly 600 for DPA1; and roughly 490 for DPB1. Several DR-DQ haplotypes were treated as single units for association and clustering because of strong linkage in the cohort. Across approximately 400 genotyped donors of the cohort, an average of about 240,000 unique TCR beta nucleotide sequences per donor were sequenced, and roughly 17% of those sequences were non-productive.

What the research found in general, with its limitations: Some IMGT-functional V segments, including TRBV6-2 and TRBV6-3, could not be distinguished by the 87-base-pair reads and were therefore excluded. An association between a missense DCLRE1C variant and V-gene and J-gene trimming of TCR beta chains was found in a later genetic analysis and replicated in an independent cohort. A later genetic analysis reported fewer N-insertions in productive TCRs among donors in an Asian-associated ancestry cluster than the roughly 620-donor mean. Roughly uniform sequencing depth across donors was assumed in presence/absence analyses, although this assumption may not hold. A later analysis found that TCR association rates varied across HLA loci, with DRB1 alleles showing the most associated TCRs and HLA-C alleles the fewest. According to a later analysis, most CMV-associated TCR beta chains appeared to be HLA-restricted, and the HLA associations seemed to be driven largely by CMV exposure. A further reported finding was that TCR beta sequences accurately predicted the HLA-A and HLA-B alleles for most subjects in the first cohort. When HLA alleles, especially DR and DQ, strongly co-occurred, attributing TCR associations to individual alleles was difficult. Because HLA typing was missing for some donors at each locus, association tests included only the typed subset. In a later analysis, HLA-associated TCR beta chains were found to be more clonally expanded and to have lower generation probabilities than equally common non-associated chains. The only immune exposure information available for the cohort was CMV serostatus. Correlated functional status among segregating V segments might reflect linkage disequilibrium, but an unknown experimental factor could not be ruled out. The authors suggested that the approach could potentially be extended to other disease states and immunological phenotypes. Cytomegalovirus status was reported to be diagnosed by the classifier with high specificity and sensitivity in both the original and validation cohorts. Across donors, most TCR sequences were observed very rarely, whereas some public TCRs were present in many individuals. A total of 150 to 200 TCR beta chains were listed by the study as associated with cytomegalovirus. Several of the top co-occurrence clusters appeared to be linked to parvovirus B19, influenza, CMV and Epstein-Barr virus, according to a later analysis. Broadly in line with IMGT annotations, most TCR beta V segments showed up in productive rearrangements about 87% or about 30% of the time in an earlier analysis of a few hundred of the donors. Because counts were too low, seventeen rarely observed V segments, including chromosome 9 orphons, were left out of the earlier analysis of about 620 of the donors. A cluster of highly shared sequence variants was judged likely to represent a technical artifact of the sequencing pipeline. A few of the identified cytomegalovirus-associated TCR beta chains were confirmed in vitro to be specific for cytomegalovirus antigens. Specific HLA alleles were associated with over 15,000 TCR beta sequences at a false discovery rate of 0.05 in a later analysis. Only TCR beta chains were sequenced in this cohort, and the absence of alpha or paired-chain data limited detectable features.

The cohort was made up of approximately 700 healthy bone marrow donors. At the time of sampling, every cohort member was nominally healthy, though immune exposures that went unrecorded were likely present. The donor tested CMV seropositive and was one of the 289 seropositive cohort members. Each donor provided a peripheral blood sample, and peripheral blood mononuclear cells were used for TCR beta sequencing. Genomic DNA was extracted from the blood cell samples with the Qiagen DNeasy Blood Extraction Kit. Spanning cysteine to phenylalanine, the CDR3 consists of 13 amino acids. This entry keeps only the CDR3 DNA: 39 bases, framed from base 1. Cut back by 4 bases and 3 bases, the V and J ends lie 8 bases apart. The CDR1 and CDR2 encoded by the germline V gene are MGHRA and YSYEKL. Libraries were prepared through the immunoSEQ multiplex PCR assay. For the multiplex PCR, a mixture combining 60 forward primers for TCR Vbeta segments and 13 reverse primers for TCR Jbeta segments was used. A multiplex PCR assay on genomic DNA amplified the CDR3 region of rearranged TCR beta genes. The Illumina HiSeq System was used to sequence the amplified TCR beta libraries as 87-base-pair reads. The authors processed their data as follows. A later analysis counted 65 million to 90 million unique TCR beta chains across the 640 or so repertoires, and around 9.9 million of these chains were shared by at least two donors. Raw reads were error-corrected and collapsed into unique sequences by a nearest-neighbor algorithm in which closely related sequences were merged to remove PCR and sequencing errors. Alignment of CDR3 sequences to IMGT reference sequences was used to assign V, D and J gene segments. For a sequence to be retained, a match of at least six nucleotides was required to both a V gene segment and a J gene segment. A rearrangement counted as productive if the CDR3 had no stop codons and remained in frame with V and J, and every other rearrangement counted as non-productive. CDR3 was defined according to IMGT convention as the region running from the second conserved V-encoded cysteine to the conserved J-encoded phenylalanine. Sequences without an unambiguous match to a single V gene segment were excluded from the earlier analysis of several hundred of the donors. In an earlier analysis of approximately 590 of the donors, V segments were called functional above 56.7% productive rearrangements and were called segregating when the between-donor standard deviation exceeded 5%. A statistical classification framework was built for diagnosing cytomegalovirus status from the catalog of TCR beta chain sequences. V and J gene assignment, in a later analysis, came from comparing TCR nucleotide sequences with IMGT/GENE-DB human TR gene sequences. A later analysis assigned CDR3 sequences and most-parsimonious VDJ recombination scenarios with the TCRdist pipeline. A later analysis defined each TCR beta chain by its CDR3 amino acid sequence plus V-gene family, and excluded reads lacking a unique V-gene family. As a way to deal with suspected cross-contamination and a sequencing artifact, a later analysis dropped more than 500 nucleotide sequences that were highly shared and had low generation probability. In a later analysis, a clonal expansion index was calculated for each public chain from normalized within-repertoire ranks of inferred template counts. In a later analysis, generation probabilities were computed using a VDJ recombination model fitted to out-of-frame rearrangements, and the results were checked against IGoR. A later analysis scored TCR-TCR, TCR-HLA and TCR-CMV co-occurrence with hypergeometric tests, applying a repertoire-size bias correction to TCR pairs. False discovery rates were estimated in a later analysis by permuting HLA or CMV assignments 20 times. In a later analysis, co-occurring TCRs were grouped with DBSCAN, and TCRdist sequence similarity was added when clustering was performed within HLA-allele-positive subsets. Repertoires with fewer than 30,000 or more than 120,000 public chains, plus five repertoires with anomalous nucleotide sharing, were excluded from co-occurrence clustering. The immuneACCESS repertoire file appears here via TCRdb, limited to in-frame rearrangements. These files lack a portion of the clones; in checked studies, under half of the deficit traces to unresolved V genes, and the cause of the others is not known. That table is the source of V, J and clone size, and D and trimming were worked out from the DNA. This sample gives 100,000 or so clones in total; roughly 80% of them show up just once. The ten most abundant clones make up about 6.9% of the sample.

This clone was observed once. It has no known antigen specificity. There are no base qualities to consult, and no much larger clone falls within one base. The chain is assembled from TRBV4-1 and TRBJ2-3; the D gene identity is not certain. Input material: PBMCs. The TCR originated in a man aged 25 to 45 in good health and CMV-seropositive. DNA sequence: TGCGCCAGCAGCCTGACACTGACAGATACGCAGTATTTT. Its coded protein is CASSLTLTDTQYF.